This T cell receptor (beta chain) was found in a study of shared clonotypes between healthy human individuals (dated by TCRdb to 2020 to 2021). With respect to the entire study: A couple of women and a few men aged 18 to 49 years were included in the cohort. For each donor, CD4 naive and CD4 memory were each run on three plates, CD8 naive on two plates, and CD8 memory on one plate. To estimate repertoire size and how much clonotype sharing occurs between individuals, the study deeply sequenced the blood TCR repertoires of several healthy adults. Each donor's leukapheresis produced roughly between about 0.8 and 10 billion PBMCs. Libraries were prepared and TCR repertoires were sequenced by different laboratories using diverse techniques, in order to increase sequencing depth and limit assay-specific biases.

Trimming at the junction amounts to 8 bases on V and 5 bases on J, and the germline ends lie 10 bases apart. From the cysteine through the phenylalanine, the CDR3 covers 13 amino acids. This entry keeps only the CDR3 DNA: 39 bases, framed from base 1. The germline V gene (reference sequence) supplies CDR1 PRHDT and CDR2 FYEKMQ. The donors were healthy, HIV-negative adults with no recently reported acute infections or vaccinations. Every donor was a Caucasian adult residing in Nashville, Tennessee, USA. CD4+ T cells were enriched by magnetic negative selection, after which naive cells were positively selected on CD45RA and the negative fraction was taken as the memory subset. Blood was collected by leukapheresis, and PBMCs were isolated by Ficoll-Histopaque density gradient centrifugation and then cryopreserved in liquid nitrogen vapor phase. Analytical flow cytometry was used to check the purity and quantity of each magnetically sorted T cell population. Genomic DNA was isolated from every sorted fraction and measured by UV absorbance on a Nanodrop 2000c.

Findings and caveats that apply to the study as a whole: Rarefaction of sorted-subset datasets indicated incomplete sequencing despite the large sequencing depth. Across four donors, roughly 5.4% of naive CD4, roughly 3.3% of naive CD8, under 2.5% of memory CD4, and around 0.4% of memory CD8 clonotypes were shared. Higher generation probabilities were observed for clonotypes shared by all four sorted-subset donors than for non-shared clonotypes. Sampling was limited to blood, and TCR repertoires in tissue likely differ from TCR repertoires in blood. Pairwise subsampling led to the expectation that sequencing depth would affect the degree of clonotype sharing among donors. Because the study included only a small number of donors, the genetic and exposure-history diversity represented was limited. Naive subsets generally had larger estimated clonotype richness than memory subsets did.

Using the deep immunoSEQ assay, multiplex PCR amplified TCR CDR3 regions from genomic DNA. Extracted genomic DNA from each cell subset was spread evenly across all wells of several immunoSEQ 96-well plates, with each plate serving as a replicate. For sorted subsets, each replicate PCR was loaded with 200 ng genomic DNA, equivalent to some 31,000 T cell genomes. The purified libraries were quantified using a Qubit 3.0 fluorometer, sized with a Bioanalyzer 2100, and then quantified again using the KAPA Library Quantification kit. A separate single-read 150-cycle Illumina NextSeq 550 flow cell was used to sequence each immunoSEQ 96-well plate. For the original study's pipeline: Because the immunoSEQ output included only junctional sequences and no quality scores, the filtering could not be the same as the filtering used for full-length reads. Sequences were annotated with PyIR, a Python wrapper for IgBLAST v1.9, using IMGT germline references to assign V/J genes and CDR3. Reads were removed for weak V/J assignments (E-value above 1e-6), missing CDR3, stop codons, out-of-frame junctions, or ambiguous translated residues. A V3J clonotype was defined by an identical inferred V gene, J gene, and CDR3 amino acid sequence. To compute the percentage overlap between repertoires, the number of shared unique clonotypes was divided by the size of the smaller repertoire. Richness of each repertoire was evaluated using RTK rarefaction, the Chao1 estimator, and Recon v2.1 estimates of unobserved clonotypes. OLGA was used to compute generation probabilities for all TCRbeta clonotypes that the gDNA method yielded from a handful of donors. The immuneACCESS repertoire file appears here via TCRdb, limited to in-frame rearrangements. These files lack a portion of the clones; in checked studies, under half of the deficit traces to unresolved V genes, and the cause of the others is not known. The V and J calls and clone size are taken from that table; D and trimming were inferred from the DNA. The sample table records 2 million to 2.5 million clones; 95% of these occur just once. The ten largest account for around 0.13% of the sample.

Details on this clone: What antigen it recognizes has not been identified. There are no base qualities to consult, and no much larger clone falls within one base.

The TCR sequence derives from a man younger than 35 in good health. The sequenced material came from naive CD4+ T cells sorted from blood. This sample's cell subset or site label indicates: CD45RA+ positively selected. The chain employs TRBV13 and TRBJ1-6; perhaps TRBD1 is the D gene, with 5 bases matching. The encoded CDR3 is CASLRGNNSPLHF. The nucleotides are TGTGCCAGCTTGCGGGGGAATAATTCACCCCTCCACTTT.